Detailed here is one TCR beta chain. This entry belongs to a study of monozygotic twins with inflammatory bowel disease. Each CDR3 protein gets one entry in TCRdb, which reprocessed the 5' RACE reads and gives no DNA. The sample totals 150,000 to 200,000 distinct CDR3 sequences. From germline, CDR1 is LNHNV and CDR2 YYDKDF (reference sequence). The CDR3 totals 14 residues. What was sequenced was blood. The receptor comes from a human donor with ulcerative colitis or Crohn's disease, or a healthy co-twin of an affected twin (not recorded which). This chain connects TRBV15 to TRBJ1-2; TCRdb designates TRBD1, a call that cannot be tested without DNA. This CDR3 is CATSRDRGNYGYTF.